This T cell receptor beta chain was profiled in a study of blood T cell repertoires in COVID-19. J was trimmed by 2 bases and V by 1 base; bases with no gene match: 6. CDR1 and CDR2 (germline): KGHSY, FQNENV. This CDR3 spans 16 amino acids. Original methodology: Amplification of reference gene primers provided the estimated nucleated cell counts. Libraries were prepared by immunoSEQ multiplex PCR; TCRdb keeps only in-frame clonotypes and omits some of them. The DNA gave D and trimming, while V, J and clone size come from that table. The sample has roughly 260,000 clones, approximately 83% seen once; the top ten hold approximately 2%. Residents of 20 to 25 US areas, aged roughly 18 to 89 years, made up the participants. Recovered status applied to Cohort 3 donors who had two consecutive negative PCRs. It also applied to those with clearance or with symptom resolution.

The sample was PBMCs or T cells enriched from blood (not recorded which). The origin of this receptor is a woman between 45 and 65 years old who had recovered from COVID-19. This rearrangement joins TRBV16 to TRBJ1-1; TRBD1 agrees at 8 bases. CDR3 DNA: TGTGCCAGCAGCCAATTCATGCAGGGGGCCAACACTGAAGCTTTCTTT. It is translated as CASSQFMQGANTEAFF.